This T cell receptor (beta chain) comes out of a study of shared clonotypes between healthy human individuals. Produced via immunoSEQ multiplex PCR; TCRdb's table is partial and in-frame only. Among some 2.4 million clones listed, under 95% were seen once. This CDR3 has 14 amino acids. In germline, CDR1 is SGHVS, CDR2 FQNEAQ. With 5 bases removed from V and 9 bases from J, the gap between germline ends came to 20 bases. The clonotype originates from a man younger than 30 in good health. Some clones in this sample may be carry-over from other donors' samples. Material: naive CD4+ T cells from PBMCs. Subset meaning: CD45RA+ positively selected. This sequence joins TRBV7-8 and TRBJ2-7, with D perhaps being TRBD1 or TRBD2 (5 bases each). The CDR3 DNA reads TGTGCCAGCAGCCGCGTCGACAGACTACGAGTGCAGTACTTC. Its protein is CASSRVDRLRVQYF.